Here is one T cell receptor beta chain with its context. No antigen is known for it. Nothing much larger sits one base from this clone, and base qualities are not available. The sample belongs to a study of T cell responses to AZD1222 COVID-19 vaccine (dated by TCRdb to the early 2020s). The study in broad terms: AZD1222 recipients given second doses at about 4 weeks or at about 12 weeks were pooled, since spike-specific TCR depth and breadth were not found to differ between the two schedules. Trial participants were enrolled into age subgroups of 18-55, 56-69 and 70-plus years, which contained 148, 28 and 57 TCR-sequenced participants, respectively. TCR sequencing covered fewer than 250 trial participants: some 210 given two doses of AZD1222 and around 26 given two doses of MenACWY control vaccine. Points the paper makes about the study in general: In the small 56-69-year group, the increase in depth fell short of significance, most likely because of low power. Because no day 14 peak-response samples were available, repertoires were characterized only after the peak T cell response. Reportedly, almost half of the unique spike-specific TCRs recognized epitopes lying outside the regions that are mutated in the B.1.351 and B.1.1.7 variants. The whole spike protein was spanned by vaccine-associated CD4 TCRs, and dominant responses were seen in regions 160-218 and 743-854. Conclusions about previously exposed vaccinees are limited, since just five to seven AZD1222 recipients were seropositive for SARS-CoV-2 at baseline. After two AZD1222 doses, spike-specific TCR breadth and depth were significantly higher than at day 0 and than in MenACWY recipients. Participants were mostly white British and included more females than males, and it was suggested by the authors that clonal diversity may have been underestimated.

The CDR3 regions of human TCRbeta chains were analyzed by immunosequencing. In the paper's pipeline: TCRs in the repertoires were matched against a reference library of SARS-CoV-2-specific TCRs that had been generated with the MIRA antigen-specificity platform. Breadth was defined as the fraction of unique TCRs that were SARS-CoV-2-associated, and depth was defined as the fraction of total T cells that were SARS-CoV-2-associated. Each spike-specific TCR was assigned to its reactive spike region and to a CD4 or CD8 class using the MIRA data. Log10-transformed breadth and depth values were compared by one-way ANOVA with Sidak's multiple comparisons tests. TCRdb obtained this table from immuneACCESS and retained in-frame rearrangements with V and J assigned. These tables miss some clones; where compared with another copy, unresolved V genes account for less than half of the shortfall, and the remainder is unexplained. For V, J and clone size, that table is used; D and trimming come from the DNA. The sample contains about 210,000 clones, roughly 92% of them found a single time. Over 1% of the sample is held by the ten biggest clonotypes.

The sample's time point label, decoded: baseline before first vaccination. Vaccinee samples were obtained from the UK trials COV001 and COV002, which included a single-blind randomized controlled phase 2/3 trial of AZD1222 (ChAdOx1 nCoV-19) in healthy adults. For TCRbeta chain sequencing, PBMC samples from trial participants were taken at day 0 and at day 28 after the second dose. The TCR was taken from an adult in good health. The source material was peripheral blood, sampled on day 0 of AZD1222 vaccination.

Read as DNA, the sequence is TGTGCCAGCAGCCCCGGGACAGGGAGCAATCAGCCCCAGCATTTT. This translates into CASSPGTGSNQPQHF. The chain is made from TRBV7-9 and TRBJ1-5; 9 central nucleotides agree with TRBD1. From V the trimming removes 5 bases and from J it removes 1 base, while the gene matches leave 3 bases of the junction unaccounted for. CDR1 and CDR2 were assigned from the germline V gene (reference sequence) as SEHNR and FQNEAQ. The CDR3 holds 15 amino acids from the cysteine to the phenylalanine. Of the read, only the CDR3 DNA is kept; its 45 bases are in frame from base 1.